The 15 T cell receptor beta chains listed next were all sequenced from one sample in a study of cytomegalovirus exposure and HLA in healthy donors. The primer mix had 60 Vbeta and 13 Jbeta primers. Only in-frame clones appear in the TCRdb table, and some are missing; sequencing was by immunoSEQ multiplex PCR. The repertoire holds around 150,000 clones, about 82% seen once, with about 3.7% in the top ten. Sequencing was carried out using PBMCs. The source is a male donor in good health and CMV-seronegative.

The chain combines TRBV28 with TRBJ2-2, with 10 bases identical to TRBD2. The CDR3 covers 18 residues. CDR1 is MDHEN, CDR2 SYDVKM, per germline. With V trimmed by 1 base and J by 3 bases, 8 bases remained unmatched. For the CDR3, the DNA is TGTGCCAGCAGTTTATCCCCACTAGCGGGGTATTACACCGGGGAGCTGTTTTTT. Translation: CASSLSPLAGYYTGELFF.

The chain employs TRBV6-5 and TRBJ2-1; 11 nucleotides line up with TRBD1. The CDR3 has 13 amino acids. V gave up 5 bases and J gave up 7 bases; unmatched junction bases: 1. The germline V gene encodes CDR1 MNHEY and CDR2 SVGAGI. The CDR3 DNA reads TGTGCCAGCAGTGGACAGGGGGCGAATGAGCAGTTCTTC. It translates to CASSGQGANEQFF.

The chain links TRBV4-2 to TRBJ1-5; D gene uncertain. Trimming removed 2 bases at V and 4 bases at J, with 6 bases between. Germline V gene sequence: CDR1 LGHNA, CDR2 YNFKEQ. This CDR3 region has 13 residues. The CDR3 sequence is CASSQIENQPQHF. DNA for the CDR3: TGTGCCAGCAGCCAAATAGAGAATCAGCCCCAGCATTTT.

This sequence joins TRBV5-1 and TRBJ2-5, with D perhaps TRBD1 (5 bases). The germline CDR1 and CDR2 sequences are SGHRS and YFSETQ. CDR3 size: 15 residues. The V and J ends lost 0 bases and 5 bases respectively, with 14 bases between them. Here the CDR3 DNA reads TGCGCCAGCAGCTTGGCGCAGGGTGGGCGTGAGACCCAGTACTTC. This sequence encodes CASSLAQGGRETQYF.

V is TRBV9 and J is TRBJ2-1; 8 bases map to TRBD2. The V and J ends lost 0 bases and 4 bases, in that order; junction bases with no gene match: 3. The CDR3 is 15 residues long. Germline V gives CDR1 SGDLS, CDR2 YYNGEE. The CDR3 nucleotides read TGTGCCAGCAGCGTAGCGGGAGGGCCTTACAATGAGCAGTTCTTC. It encodes CASSVAGGPYNEQFF.

The CDR3 DNA sequence: TGCAGCGTTGAATCGTCCTGGAGTGAGCAGTTCTTC. Translated: CSVESSWSEQFF. The gene calls are TRBV29-1 and TRBJ2-1; D gene ambiguous. Germline V gives CDR1 SQVTM, CDR2 ANQGSEA. The CDR3 covers 12 residues. Deletions cut 2 bases from V and 9 bases from J, with 11 bases between.

This chain joins TRBV30 and TRBJ2-7; the match to TRBD2 covers 12 bases. V was pared by 0 bases and J by 2 bases, with 14 bases of the junction left unmatched. The CDR3 runs to 19 residues. Germline CDR1 reads GTSNPN; CDR2 reads SVGIG (reference sequence). For the CDR3, the DNA is TGTGCCTGGAGTGTAGCGGTACTAGCGGGAGGAAGGTCTACCTACGAGCAGTACTTC. It translates to CAWSVAVLAGGRSTYEQYF.

This chain connects TRBV28 to TRBJ1-2, with 7 bases that match TRBD1. Germline CDR1 MDHEN, CDR2 SYDVKM. CDR3 length equals 15 residues. With V trimmed by 4 bases and J by 0 bases, 5 bases remained unmatched. As DNA, the CDR3 is TGTGCCAGCAGTTCAGGGGGAGAAACTAACTATGGCTACACCTTC. This encodes CASSSGGETNYGYTF.

J is TRBJ2-5 and V is TRBV2; 9 bases match TRBD1. V lost 6 bases to trimming and J lost 9 bases; unmatched junction nucleotides: 26. Looked up from germline, CDR1 is SNHLY and CDR2 is FYNNEI. CDR3 length equals 19 residues. Here the CDR3 reads CASRPPGTGIRGGAGAQYF. In DNA, the CDR3 is TGTGCCAGCAGGCCCCCCGGGACAGGGATAAGAGGGGGAGCCGGGGCCCAGTACTTC.

This chain joins TRBV5-6 and TRBJ2-5, with D perhaps matching TRBD1 (5 bases). The germline CDR1 and CDR2 sequences are SGHDT and YYEEEE. V was cut by 2 bases and J by 1 base, with 9 bases left in between. CDR3 length equals 14 residues. CDR3 sequence reads: CASSFTRAQETQYF. The CDR3 region has the DNA TGTGCCAGCAGCTTTACCAGGGCCCAAGAGACCCAGTACTTC. The whole variable domain, filled in from reference TRBV5-6 and TRBJ2-5, reads DAGVTQSPTHLIKTRGQQVTLRCSPKSGHDTVSWYQQALGQGPQFIFQYYEEEERQRGNFPDRFSGHQFPNYSSELNVNALLLGDSALYLCASSFTRAQETQYFGPGTRLLVL.

This clone was observed a single time. The chain has TRBV6-6 and TRBJ2-1; D gene uncertain. With 0 bases removed from V and 4 bases from J, the gap between germline ends came to 10 bases. The germline V gene encodes CDR1 MNHNY and CDR2 SVGAGI (reference sequence). This CDR3 contains 15 residues. CDR3 region: CASSYSSEPYNEQFF. The DNA for the CDR3 is TGTGCCAGCAGTTACTCGAGTGAGCCATACAATGAGCAGTTCTTC.

V and J are TRBV6-6 and TRBJ1-2; D is perhaps TRBD1 (5 bases). The V end was cut by 6 bases, the J end by 3 bases, with 17 bases between. The CDR3 runs to 15 residues. CDR1 is MNHNY and CDR2 is SVGAGI in the germline V gene (reference sequence). The CDR3 here is CASRPEGGGDYGYTF. The CDR3 DNA follows: TGTGCCAGCAGGCCTGAAGGTGGGGGGGACTATGGCTACACCTTC.

As DNA, the CDR3 is TGTGCCACCAGCAGAGGACAGGGTTCTGAAAAACTGTTTTTT. This sequence encodes CATSRGQGSEKLFF. This chain joins TRBV15 and TRBJ1-4; 7 bases fit TRBD1. CDR3 length: 14 amino acids. After removal of 1 base from V and 7 bases from J, the junction contained 3 bases not matched to a gene. The V gene's germline CDR1 is LNHNV and CDR2 YYDKDF (reference sequence). Based on the CDR3 plus reference TRBV15 and TRBJ1-4, the full variable domain is DAMVIQNPRYQVTQFGKPVTLSCSQTLNHNVMYWYQQKSSQAPKLLFHYYDKDFNNEADTPDNFQSRRPNTSFCFLDIRSPGLGDTAMYLCATSRGQGSEKLFFGSGTQLSVL.

This clone was picked up one time. One end of the junction is discordant with germline, which a read error may explain. The J gene is TRBJ2-7, the V gene TRBV7-9; no reliable D call. Looked up from germline, CDR1 is SEHNR and CDR2 is FQNEAQ (reference sequence). The CDR3 is 12 residues long. The CDR3 is CSSSPDRYEQYF. DNA for the CDR3: TGTTCCAGCAGCCCAGATCGATACGAGCAGTACTTC. The full variable domain, rest sourced from reference TRBV7-9 and TRBJ2-7, is DTGVSQNPRHKITKRGQNVTFRCDPISEHNRLYWYRQTLGQGPEFLTYFQNEAQLEKSRLLSDRFSAERPKGSFSTLEIQRTEQGDSAMYLCSSSPDRYEQYFGPGTRLTVT.

The J gene is TRBJ2-1, the V gene TRBV25-1; TRBD2 might be the D (5 bases). The CDR3 has 12 amino acids. Germline V gene data show CDR1 as MGHDK and CDR2 as SYGVNS. Deletions cut 7 bases from V and 3 bases from J, with 7 bases between. CDR3 nucleotide sequence: TGTGCCAGCATGGGAGACTACAATGAGCAGTTCTTC. This encodes CASMGDYNEQFF.